This entry lists 27 T cell receptor beta chains sequenced from one sample in a study of blood T cells in healthy people across ages. Sample-barcoded 5' priming and a J-beta primer mix drove a second PCR of 7 to 11 cycles. TCRdb analysed the 5' RACE reads with MiXCR anew, one entry per CDR3 protein. The table lists about 800,000 distinct CDR3 sequences, 20% to 25% of them singletons. This same sample was also part of a study on T cells of mothers and their children.

Sequences were obtained from blood. These receptors all stem from a boy younger than 18 in good health.

The V and J genes are TRBV30 and TRBJ2-1, with unresolved D. CDR3 length: 12 residues. V was trimmed by 2 bases and J by 8 bases, leaving 10 bases between them. The V gene's germline CDR1 is GTSNPN and CDR2 SVGIG (reference sequence). CDR3 nucleotides: TGTGCCTGGAGTCTGAGTGGGGATGAGCAGTTCTTC. This codes for CAWSLSGDEQFF.

The rearrangement uses TRBV29-1 and TRBJ1-2; weak D call: TRBD1 (5 bases). The CDR3 runs to 14 residues. The germline gives CDR1 SQVTM, CDR2 ANQGSEA. This chain's CDR3 is CMIGGPSMPYGYTF. The CDR3 DNA reads as TGCATGATCGGGGGTCCATCGATGCCCTATGGCTACACCTTC.

This clonotype was found a few times. This chain joins TRBV11-1 and TRBJ1-6; a possible D gene is TRBD1 (6 bases). Trimming left V 2 bases short and J 4 bases short, with 9 bases between. The CDR3 loop spans 15 amino acids. CDR1 is SGHAT, CDR2 FQDESV, per germline (reference sequence). The CDR3 sequence: CASSLNGQYNSPLHF. The CDR3 region has the DNA TGTGCCAGCAGCTTAAATGGACAGTATAATTCACCCCTCCACTTT.

This clonotype has a handful of counts. This chain connects TRBV29-1 to TRBJ1-2; 8 bases fit TRBD1. Germline V CDR1 and CDR2: SQVTM, ANQGSEA. V shed 3 bases, J shed 3 bases, and the junction held 6 bases outside the gene matches. The CDR3 has 14 amino acids. The CDR3 DNA follows: TGCAGCGTTGACTCCGGGACAGGTGACTATGGCTACACCTTC. Translation gives CSVDSGTGDYGYTF.

This clonotype showed up just a few times. V is TRBV28 and J is TRBJ1-6; 8 bases match TRBD1. The CDR3 extends over 15 amino acids. J lost 7 bases, V lost 3 bases, and 5 bases had no gene match. From germline, CDR1 is MDHEN and CDR2 SYDVKM. The CDR3 here is CASSLQGARNSPLHF. CDR3 nucleotide sequence: TGTGCCAGCAGTTTGCAGGGGGCGCGAAATTCACCCCTCCACTTT.

This rearrangement joins TRBV29-1 to TRBJ1-1; D ambiguous. The germline V and J ends were trimmed by 5 bases and 1 base, with 14 bases remaining between them. This CDR3 has 14 amino acids. Per the germline V gene, CDR1 is SQVTM and CDR2 is ANQGSEA. The CDR3 DNA reads TGCAGCGTTTCCCGGGCCTCCGGGAACACTGAAGCTTTCTTT. It yields the protein CSVSRASGNTEAFF.

This clonotype came up a few times. The rearrangement uses TRBV27 and TRBJ2-1; D not certain. Germline lookup yields CDR1 MNHEY and CDR2 SMNVEV (reference sequence). V was shortened by 7 bases and J by 5 bases, with 12 bases between the two germline ends. The CDR3 runs 13 residues. This chain's CDR3 is CASTAPLDNEQFF. CDR3 DNA: TGTGCCAGCACCGCCCCTTTGGACAATGAGCAGTTCTTC.

The chain combines TRBV18 with TRBJ2-3, with D possibly TRBD2 on 6 matching bases. Germline V gene sequence: CDR1 KGHSH, CDR2 LQKENI. The V and J ends lost 5 bases and 4 bases respectively, with 10 bases between them. This CDR3 comprises 13 residues. CDR3 loop: CASSEGLSDTQYF. CDR3 sequence (DNA): TGTGCCAGCTCAGAGGGACTTTCAGATACGCAGTATTTT.

The gene calls are TRBV29-1 and TRBJ2-5, with 9 nucleotides matching TRBD1. Trimming removed 3 bases from V and 1 base from J; junction bases left unmatched: 3. CDR3 length equals 14 residues. Germline V gene data show CDR1 as SQVTM and CDR2 as ANQGSEA. The CDR3 region is CSVEDRGIQETQYF. The CDR3 DNA reads TGCAGCGTTGAGGACAGGGGCATCCAAGAGACCCAGTACTTC.

Here the CDR3 reads CASRGTGFSNQPQHF. The CDR3 coding sequence is TGTGCCAGCAGGGGAACAGGGTTTAGCAATCAGCCCCAGCATTTT. This chain connects TRBV6-1 to TRBJ1-5, with TRBD1 as a possible D gene (6 bases). This CDR3 is 15 amino acids long. Germline CDR1 is MNHNS and CDR2 is SASEGT. Trimming took off 6 bases at V and 0 bases at J, with 12 bases between the two ends.

The J gene is TRBJ1-2, the V gene TRBV3-1; D gene ambiguous. The CDR3 length is 16 residues. The V end was cut by 0 bases, the J end by 2 bases, with 13 bases between. CDR1 is LGHDT, CDR2 YNNKEL, per germline (reference sequence). The CDR3: CASSQDRERWNYGYTF. The CDR3, as DNA: TGTGCCAGCAGCCAAGATCGGGAGCGCTGGAACTATGGCTACACCTTC.

The sample holds a few counts of this clonotype. The chain has TRBV28 and TRBJ2-4; D is uncertain. The CDR3 sequence is 16 residues long. The V end was cut by 4 bases, the J end by 3 bases, with 16 bases between. Germline V CDR1 and CDR2: MDHEN, SYDVKM. The CDR3 sequence is CASSYGSRANKNIQYF. CDR3 DNA: TGTGCCAGCAGTTATGGCTCCCGGGCCAACAAAAACATTCAGTACTTC.

J is TRBJ2-5 and V is TRBV7-2, with 9 bases that match TRBD1. The J call may be faulty, since TRBJ2-7 better matches the DNA end. This CDR3 is built from 15 residues. Looked up from germline, CDR1 is SGHTA and CDR2 is FQGNSA. CDR3 DNA sequence: TGTGCCAGCAGCTGGGGACAGGGAGAGTCCTACGAGCAGTACTTC. The encoded protein is CASSWGQGESYEQYF.

This clonotype has more than one count but fewer than ten. V usage is TRBV29-1 and J usage is TRBJ2-7, with D maybe TRBD2 (7 bases). The CDR3 totals 13 residues. Germline values: CDR1 SQVTM, CDR2 ANQGSEA. Trimming shortened V by 7 bases and J by 3 bases, and 16 bases separated the two germline ends. The CDR3 region is CSAGGPSFYEQYF. As DNA, the CDR3 is TGCAGCGCCGGGGGGCCGAGTTTCTACGAGCAGTACTTC.

DNA of the CDR3: TGTGCCAGCGACAATGGTGGGGGGCCGTATGGCTACACCTTC. It is translated as CASDNGGGPYGYTF. This chain links TRBV19 with TRBJ1-2; perhaps TRBD1 as D (6 bases). Trimming left V 9 bases short and J 5 bases short, with 19 bases between. The CDR3 contains 14 residues. CDR1 and CDR2 (germline): LNHDA, SQIVND (reference sequence).

This clonotype was seen more than once but under ten times. This chain joins TRBV20-1 and TRBJ2-4, with 7 bases lining up with TRBD2. This CDR3 contains 14 residues. Germline V gene sequence: CDR1 DFQATT, CDR2 SNEGSKA (reference sequence). V lost 3 bases, J lost 2 bases, and 4 bases stayed unmatched. CDR3 DNA sequence: TGCAGTGCTAGCCCGGGAGGAACCAAAAACATTCAGTACTTC. Protein sequence: CSASPGGTKNIQYF.

This chain joins TRBV7-9 and TRBJ1-2; D gene unclear. The CDR3 contains 16 residues. Trimming pared 4 bases from V and 8 bases from J, leaving 23 bases between. From germline, CDR1 is SEHNR and CDR2 FQNEAQ (reference sequence). CDR3 in amino acids: CASSSTPSELVGGYTF. The CDR3 bases are TGTGCCAGCAGCTCAACCCCAAGCGAGCTAGTTGGAGGCTACACCTTC.

The V and J genes are TRBV28 and TRBJ1-2; D uncertain. The CDR3 sequence is 13 residues long. Trimming left V 7 bases short and J 6 bases short, with 15 bases between. Germline-derived CDR1 and CDR2 are MDHEN and SYDVKM. The CDR3 here is CASTLRTDHGYTF. The CDR3 DNA is TGTGCCAGCACCCTAAGGACGGACCATGGCTACACCTTC.

This sequence joins TRBV7-9 and TRBJ1-4; D perhaps matches TRBD1 (6 bases). This CDR3 spans 16 amino acids. Per germline, CDR1 SEHNR and CDR2 FQNEAQ (reference sequence). Trimming stripped 6 bases from V and 2 bases from J, with 16 bases between. The CDR3 DNA reads TGTGCCAGCAGTCCTCTGGACAGTCGGACTAATGAAAAACTGTTTTTT. Its translation: CASSPLDSRTNEKLFF.

The chain has TRBV3-1 and TRBJ2-1; TRBD2 agrees at 7 bases. The CDR3 extends over 15 amino acids. Germline assignment: CDR1 LGHDT and CDR2 YNNKEL (reference sequence). V lost 1 base to trimming and J lost 7 bases; unmatched junction nucleotides: 7. CDR3 sequence: CASSQVTRGGNEQFF. Here the CDR3 DNA reads TGTGCCAGCAGCCAAGTCACTAGGGGAGGGAATGAGCAGTTCTTC.

This clonotype occurred a few times. V is TRBV7-8 and J is TRBJ2-5; D is unresolved. The J call could be wrong; TRBJ2-7 is a better fit for the DNA end. The CDR3 loop spans 18 amino acids. The germline V gene encodes CDR1 SGHVS and CDR2 FQNEAQ. The DNA for the CDR3 is TGTGCCAGCAGCTTAGCTACCCCCGCGGTAAGGGCAGCCTACGAGCAGTACTTC. Amino acids: CASSLATPAVRAAYEQYF.

CDR3 sequence reads: CASSLPSTGAKNIQYF. CDR3 nucleotide sequence: TGTGCCAGCAGTTTACCCTCGACTGGGGCCAAAAACATTCAGTACTTC. The genes are TRBV28 and TRBJ2-4; no definite D call. The CDR3 consists of 16 residues. V was pared by 2 bases and J by 1 base, with 12 bases between. CDR1 MDHEN and CDR2 SYDVKM come from the germline V gene.

The chain carries TRBV3-1 and TRBJ2-1, with no clear D. This CDR3 has 16 residues. Germline lookup yields CDR1 LGHDT and CDR2 YNNKEL (reference sequence). Deletions cut 0 bases from V and 0 bases from J, with 9 bases between. CDR3 sequence: CASSQDEGPSYNEQFF. In nucleotides, the CDR3 is TGTGCCAGCAGCCAAGATGAAGGACCCTCCTACAATGAGCAGTTCTTC.

The sample holds a few counts of this clonotype. The V gene is TRBV20-1, the J gene TRBJ1-5; no firm D call. This CDR3 spans 12 amino acids. Germline values: CDR1 DFQATT, CDR2 SNEGSKA (reference sequence). Deletions cut 5 bases from V and 1 base from J, with 6 bases between. CDR3 coding DNA: TGCAGTGCTCTACTGAGCAATCAGCCCCAGCATTTT. Its protein product is CSALLSNQPQHF.

This clonotype was seen a few times. The chain is built from TRBV12-3 or TRBV12-4 and TRBJ2-5, with a tentative D call TRBD2 (5 bases). The DNA end lines up better with TRBJ2-7; the J call may be wrong. This CDR3 has 14 amino acids. The CDR3 region has the DNA TGTGCCAGCAGTTTATACGGGGATGCCTACGAGCAGTACTTC. This sequence encodes CASSLYGDAYEQYF.

This clonotype was detected only a few times. V gene TRBV12-3 or TRBV12-4 combines with J gene TRBJ1-2; 7 nucleotides align to TRBD1. The J segment lost 10 bases and the V segment lost 4 bases, leaving 3 bases of the junction unmatched. The length of the CDR3 is 11 residues. The CDR3 here is CASSSDRDYTF. CDR3 coding DNA: TGTGCCAGCAGTTCTGACAGGGACTACACCTTC.

This clonotype was seen more than once but under ten times. This chain uses TRBV19 with TRBJ1-1; maybe TRBD1 (6 bases). The V gene lost 4 bases and the J gene lost 4 bases, with 10 bases spanning the gap. Looked up from germline, CDR1 is LNHDA and CDR2 is SQIVND (reference sequence). There are 13 residues in the CDR3. The CDR3 here is CASSTRGATEAFF. The CDR3 bases are TGTGCCAGTAGTACAAGGGGGGCCACTGAAGCTTTCTTT.